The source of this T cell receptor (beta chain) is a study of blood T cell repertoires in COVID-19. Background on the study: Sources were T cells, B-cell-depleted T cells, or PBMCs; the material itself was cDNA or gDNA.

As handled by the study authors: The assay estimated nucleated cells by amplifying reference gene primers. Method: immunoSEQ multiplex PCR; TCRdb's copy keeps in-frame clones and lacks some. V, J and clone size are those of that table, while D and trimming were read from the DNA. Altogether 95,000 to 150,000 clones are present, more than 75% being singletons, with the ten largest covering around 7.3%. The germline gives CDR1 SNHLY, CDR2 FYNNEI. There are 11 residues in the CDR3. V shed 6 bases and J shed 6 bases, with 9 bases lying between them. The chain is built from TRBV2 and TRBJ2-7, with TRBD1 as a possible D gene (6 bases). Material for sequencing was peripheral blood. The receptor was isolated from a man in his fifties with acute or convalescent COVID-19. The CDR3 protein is CASRTGFEQYF. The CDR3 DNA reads TGTGCCAGCAGAACAGGGTTCGAGCAGTACTTC.